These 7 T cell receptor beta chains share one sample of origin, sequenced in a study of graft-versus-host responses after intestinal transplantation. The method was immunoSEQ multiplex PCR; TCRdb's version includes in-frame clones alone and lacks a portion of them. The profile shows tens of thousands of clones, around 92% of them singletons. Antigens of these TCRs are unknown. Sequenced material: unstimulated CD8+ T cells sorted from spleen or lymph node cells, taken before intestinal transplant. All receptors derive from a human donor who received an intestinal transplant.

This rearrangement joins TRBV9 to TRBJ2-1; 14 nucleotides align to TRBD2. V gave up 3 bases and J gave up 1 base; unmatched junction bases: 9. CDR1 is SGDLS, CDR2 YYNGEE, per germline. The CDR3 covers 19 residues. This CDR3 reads CASSDGLAGGRRSYNEQFF. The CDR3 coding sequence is TGTGCCAGCAGCGACGGACTAGCGGGGGGTAGAAGGTCCTACAATGAGCAGTTCTTC.

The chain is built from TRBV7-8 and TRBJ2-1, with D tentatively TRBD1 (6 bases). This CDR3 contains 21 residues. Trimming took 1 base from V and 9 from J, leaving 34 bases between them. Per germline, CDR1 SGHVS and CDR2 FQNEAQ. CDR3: CASSLEAGDKSEGVQRSEQFF. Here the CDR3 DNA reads TGTGCCAGCAGCTTAGAAGCAGGGGATAAGTCAGAAGGGGTCCAGCGCAGTGAGCAGTTCTTC. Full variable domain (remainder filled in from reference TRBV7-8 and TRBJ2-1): GAGVSQSPRYKVAKRGQDVALRCDPISGHVSLFWYQQALGQGPEFLTYFQNEAQLDKSGLPSDRFFAERPEGSVSTLKIQRTQQEDSAVYLCASSLEAGDKSEGVQRSEQFFGPGTRLTVL.

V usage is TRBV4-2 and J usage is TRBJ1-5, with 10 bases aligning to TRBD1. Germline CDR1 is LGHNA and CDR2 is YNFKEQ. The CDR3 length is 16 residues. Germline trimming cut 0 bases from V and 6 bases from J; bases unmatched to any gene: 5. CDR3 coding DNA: TGTGCCAGCAGCCAAGATCAGGGGACAGGGGTTCAGCCCCAGCATTTT. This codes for CASSQDQGTGVQPQHF.

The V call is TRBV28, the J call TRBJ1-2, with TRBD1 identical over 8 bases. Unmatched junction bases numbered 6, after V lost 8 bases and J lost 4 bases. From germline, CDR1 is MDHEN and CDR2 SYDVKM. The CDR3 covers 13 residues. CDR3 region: CASEQGGGYGYTF. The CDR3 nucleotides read TGTGCCAGCGAACAGGGGGGCGGCTATGGCTACACCTTC.

The CDR3 region is CASSYSILPGRAINQPQHF. The CDR3 DNA reads as TGTGCCAGCAGTTACTCGATACTCCCCGGCAGGGCGATCAATCAGCCCCAGCATTTT. V and J are TRBV6-7 and TRBJ1-5; TRBD1 might be the D (5 bases). TRBV6-7 is designated an ORF whose function remains uncertain. Trimming removed 0 bases at V and 3 bases at J, with 21 bases between. The CDR3 consists of 19 residues.

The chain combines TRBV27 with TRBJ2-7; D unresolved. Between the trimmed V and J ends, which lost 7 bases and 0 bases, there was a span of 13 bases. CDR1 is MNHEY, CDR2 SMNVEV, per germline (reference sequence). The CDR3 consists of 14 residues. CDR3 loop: CASKEQISSYEQYF. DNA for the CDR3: TGTGCCAGCAAGGAACAGATCAGCTCCTACGAGCAGTACTTC.

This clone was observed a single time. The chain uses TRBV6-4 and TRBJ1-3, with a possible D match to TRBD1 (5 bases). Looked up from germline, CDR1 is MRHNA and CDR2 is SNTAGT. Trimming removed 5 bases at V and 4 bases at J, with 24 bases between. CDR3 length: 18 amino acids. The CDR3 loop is CASSKWFGKAGRGNTIYF. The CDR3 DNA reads TGTGCCAGCAGTAAATGGTTCGGTAAGGCAGGGAGGGGAAACACCATATATTTT.